This T cell receptor beta chain was identified during a study of blood T cell repertoires in COVID-19. Study background: Sources were T cells, B-cell-depleted T cells, or PBMCs; the material itself was cDNA or gDNA.

Recruits, aged about 18 to 95 years, lived in around 24 US areas. Participant-given clinical history determined each cohort assignment. Two consecutive negative NP/OP PCR tests, clearance, or resolved symptoms defined Cohort 3 recovery. Data came from immunoSEQ multiplex PCR; TCRdb stores just in-frame clones and leaves some out. The sample lists 250,000 or so clones, 85% to 90% occurring once. Germline CDR1 and CDR2: KGHSH and LQKENI. The CDR3 extends over 12 amino acids. Sequencing was carried out using PBMCs or T cells enriched from blood (not recorded which). This receptor was identified in a man aged 40-49 years who had recovered from COVID-19. The chain employs TRBV18 and TRBJ1-2, with 11 bases fitting TRBD1. This CDR3 is CGVGQGDYGYTF. Written as DNA, the CDR3 is TGTGGGGTGGGACAGGGGGACTATGGCTACACCTTC.